These 15 T cell receptor beta chains originate from one sample sequenced in a study of T cell repertoires in cytomegalovirus infection. No antigen has been identified for these receptors. TCRdb ran MiXCR on the reads and lists one entry per CDR3 protein. In the table there are about 110,000 distinct CDR3 sequences, about 30% of which are singletons. Sequenced here: CD8+ T cells from cultured PBMCs, sampled from culture after CMV antigen stimulation. These receptors were collected from a human donor in good health (CMV status not recorded). Some clones in this sample may be carry-over from other donors' samples.

This chain uses TRBV6-6 with TRBJ1-2, with 9 bases fitting TRBD1. The CDR3 contains 13 residues. V was clipped by 2 bases and J by 8 bases; unmatched bases: 3. Germline CDR1 MNHNY, CDR2 SVGAGI (reference sequence). CDR3 nucleotides: TGTGCCAGCAGTTACGGACAGGGGTGGGGCTACACCTTC. It yields the protein CASSYGQGWGYTF.

This clonotype was counted ten times or more. The chain recombines TRBV7-9 with TRBJ2-7; 7 bases are shared with TRBD2. Unmatched junction bases numbered 8, after V lost 8 bases and J lost 7 bases. The CDR3 runs 12 residues. The V gene's germline CDR1 is SEHNR and CDR2 FQNEAQ (reference sequence). CDR3 in amino acids: CASQGGKGEQYF. The CDR3 coding sequence is TGTGCCAGCCAGGGAGGGAAGGGTGAGCAGTACTTC.

The gene calls are TRBV9 and TRBJ2-1, with D unresolved. CDR1 and CDR2 (germline): SGDLS, YYNGEE. This CDR3 region has 11 residues. Trimming took 1 base from V and 9 from J, leaving 5 bases between them. CDR3 DNA sequence: TGTGCCAGCAGCGTACGCGGTGAGCAGTTCTTC. Protein sequence: CASSVRGEQFF.

There are a few counts of this clonotype. The genes are TRBV7-6 and TRBJ2-1; weak D call: TRBD1 (7 bases). The CDR3 totals 12 residues. Looked up from germline, CDR1 is SGHVS and CDR2 is FNYEAQ. Trimming removed 6 bases at V and 7 bases at J, with 10 bases between. The CDR3, as DNA: TGTGCCAGCAGGGCAGGGGGGAATGAGCAGTTCTTC. This codes for CASRAGGNEQFF.

This clonotype was seen a few times. Written as DNA, the CDR3 is TGTGCCAGTAGTATTTTCGGGGTGCCCTACGAGCAGTACTTC. This sequence encodes CASSIFGVPYEQYF. The chain carries TRBV19 and TRBJ2-7, with TRBD2 as a possible D gene (5 bases). V lost 3 bases and J 2 bases, leaving 11 bases between the germline ends. The CDR3 runs 14 residues. Germline-derived CDR1 and CDR2 are LNHDA and SQIVND (reference sequence).

The chain uses TRBV4-1 and TRBJ2-7, with unresolved D. The CDR3 has 15 residues. The ends were cut back, 0 bases at V and 3 bases at J, with 12 bases in the middle. CDR1 and CDR2 (germline): MGHRA, YSYEKL. CDR3 coding DNA: TGCGCCAGCAGCCAAGACAACAGCCCTTACTACGAGCAGTACTTC. It is translated as CASSQDNSPYYEQYF.

This clonotype was recorded many times. This chain connects TRBV7-2 to TRBJ2-7; tentatively, D is TRBD2 (6 bases). The CDR3 is made up of 13 amino acids. The V and J ends lost 7 bases and 3 bases respectively, with 13 bases between them. Germline-derived CDR1 and CDR2 are SGHTA and FQGNSA. The CDR3 loop reads CASMESGDYEQYF. CDR3 DNA sequence: TGTGCCAGCATGGAGTCGGGGGACTACGAGCAGTACTTC.

V and J are TRBV11-1 and TRBJ1-1; D perhaps matches TRBD1 (5 bases). This CDR3 spans 13 amino acids. Germline V CDR1 and CDR2: SGHAT, FQDESV (reference sequence). V lost 0 bases and J lost 11, with 13 bases in between. This CDR3 reads CASSLAGGAVAFF. The CDR3 bases are TGTGCCAGCAGCTTAGCAGGAGGGGCGGTTGCTTTCTTT.

This clonotype was seen repeatedly, ten times or more. The chain is built from TRBV7-2 and TRBJ2-7; D is possibly TRBD1 or TRBD2 (5 bases each). The CDR3 contains 14 residues. Germline assignment: CDR1 SGHTA and CDR2 FQGNSA. V was trimmed by 2 bases and J by 4 bases, leaving 12 bases between them. CDR3 coding DNA: TGTGCCAGCAGCTTATTACTAGGGGCTTACGAGCAGTACTTC. Its protein product is CASSLLLGAYEQYF.

This clonotype was detected a few times. This rearrangement joins TRBV2 to TRBJ1-1; D call uncertain. Trimming shortened V by 6 bases and J by 0 bases, and 8 bases separated the two germline ends. Germline loops: CDR1 SNHLY, CDR2 FYNNEI. The CDR3 has 13 residues. In nucleotides, the CDR3 is TGTGCCAGCAGGAGGAGCATGAACACTGAAGCTTTCTTT. Translation gives CASRRSMNTEAFF.

The chain has TRBV30 and TRBJ1-4, with D perhaps TRBD1 (6 bases). Trimming stripped 1 base from V and 5 bases from J, with 14 bases between. Germline CDR1 and CDR2: GTSNPN and SVGIG (reference sequence). There are 15 residues in the CDR3. The CDR3 loop is CAWSEYRDTNEKLFF. The CDR3 coding sequence is TGTGCCTGGAGTGAGTACAGGGACACCAATGAAAAACTGTTTTTT.

The chain has TRBV12-3 or TRBV12-4 and TRBJ2-5; D may be TRBD2 (5 bases). The germline V and J ends were trimmed by 5 bases and 9 bases, with 16 bases remaining between them. CDR3 length equals 13 residues. The CDR3 nucleotides are TGTGCCAGCAGTACAATAGGGAGAAAGGCCCAGTACTTC. Translation: CASSTIGRKAQYF.

This clonotype has more than one count but fewer than ten. The genes are TRBV7-8 and TRBJ2-5; TRBD1 is a possible D gene (6 bases). Germline V gene lookup returns CDR1 SGHVS and CDR2 FQNEAQ. This CDR3 is 13 amino acids long. As DNA, the CDR3 is TGTGGCTGTTCCCAGGGGCAACAAGAGACCCAGTACTTC. Amino acids: CGCSQGQQETQYF.

This clonotype was seen only once. The chain uses TRBV6-1 and TRBJ2-3; a possible D gene is TRBD2 (5 bases). This CDR3 contains 18 residues. V lost 6 bases to trimming and J lost 6 bases, with 28 bases between them. The V gene's germline CDR1 is MNHNS and CDR2 SASEGT. CDR3 bases: TGTGCCAGCAGACAGACCCTAGAGACCGATCGGAGCGGCGATACGCAGTATTTT. Translation gives CASRQTLETDRSGDTQYF.

This chain connects TRBV2 to TRBJ2-1, with unresolved D. The CDR3 sequence is 11 residues long. V lost 6 bases and J lost 8, with 8 bases in between. Germline loops: CDR1 SNHLY, CDR2 FYNNEI. CDR3 sequence: CASSVWDEQFF. In nucleotides, the CDR3 is TGTGCCAGCAGCGTATGGGATGAGCAGTTCTTC.